Included here is one T cell receptor beta chain sequence, with context. What it binds is not known. Unique molecular identifiers were incorporated into the prepared TCRbeta library. TCRdb reprocessed the PCR reads with MiXCR, giving one entry per CDR3 protein. The table shows roughly 350,000 distinct CDR3 sequences, with around 15% occurring only once. The data stem from a study of T-cell reconstitution after alpha-beta-depleted transplantation in children. Study observations and caveats: Fresh T-cell production supplied most of the T-cell counts and diversity seen one year after transplant. Several hundred expanded graft clones reportedly gave rise to the alpha-beta T cells present about two months after transplant. After transplant, high TCRbeta diversity at day 60 in some patients arose from surviving recipient T cells and thymic progenitors.

This CDR3 is 15 amino acids long. Germline V CDR1 and CDR2: SGHTA, FQGNSA. Trimming pared 3 bases from V and 0 bases from J, leaving 9 bases between. The receptor's source is a male patient aged 2-15 years who had a stem cell transplant for acute lymphoblastic leukemia, so the T cells may come from the graft donor. Sequenced material: PBMCs, mostly from graft donor cells, taken 360 days after TCRalphabeta/CD19-depleted stem cell transplant. The rearrangement links TRBV7-2 to TRBJ1-5; a possible D gene is TRBD1 (6 bases). The CDR3 coding sequence is TGTGCCAGCAGCTTTCAGGGGTATAGCAATCAGCCCCAGCATTTT. This encodes CASSFQGYSNQPQHF.